The rows below give T cell receptor beta chains drawn from one sample of a study of patients and donors after allogeneic stem cell transplantation. Using its own MiXCR run on the RT-PCR reads, TCRdb lists one record per CDR3 protein. The table shows 900,000 to 1,000,000 distinct CDR3 sequences, with about a sixth occurring only once. Sequencing used blood, either unsorted or a sorted T cell fraction (not recorded which). These receptors were taken from a human donor who was either an allogeneic HSCT recipient or a stem cell or donor lymphocyte infusion donor (not recorded which). It is not recorded whose cells these are; they may come from a transplant donor. The CDR3 runs from the conserved cysteine through the conserved F or W. The order of the fields is clone size, J gene, V gene, D gene, CDR3 DNA, CDR3 protein. The D gene is left open where the match is weak. A row's size may be missing; if present it is once, few, many or a size class.

>.|TRBJ1-1|TRBV27|.
TGTGCCAGCAGTTTTTCGATCCTTTTCATGAACACTGAAGCTTTCTTT
CASSFSILFMNTEAFF
>.|TRBJ1-5|TRBV20-1|.
TGCAGTGCTCGTACGACAGGCGGCAGCAATCAGCCCCAGCATTTT
CSARTTGGSNQPQHF
>few|TRBJ2-1|TRBV6-2/TRBV6-3|.
TGTGCCAGCAGTGTAGGCTCATTTAAGGGCAATGAGCAGTTCTTC
CASSVGSFKGNEQFF
>.|TRBJ1-1|TRBV24-1|.
TGTGCCACCAGGGCAGGACTGAACACTGAAGCTTTCTTT
CATRAGLNTEAFF
>.|TRBJ2-7|TRBV20-1|.
TGCAGTACTATTCGTTCCTACGAGCAGTACTTC
CSTIRSYEQYF
>few|TRBJ2-7|TRBV7-9|TRBD2
TGTGCCAGCAGCTTCCCGACTAGCGGGAGGGAGGAGCAGTACTTC
CASSFPTSGREEQYF
>.|TRBJ2-5|TRBV6-5|TRBD2
TGTGCCAGCAGTTACTCCGGGACTAGCGGGAGGCGGGAGACCCAGTACTTC
CASSYSGTSGRRETQYF
>few|TRBJ2-1|TRBV5-1|.
TGCGCCAGCAGCTTGGGGGACTCGATAAATGAGCAGTTCTTC
CASSLGDSINEQFF
>few|TRBJ1-2|TRBV4-1|TRBD1
TGCGCCAGCAGCCAGCCAGGACAGGGGAAAGGCTACACCTTC
CASSQPGQGKGYTF
>few|TRBJ2-3|TRBV5-1|TRBD2
TGCGCCAGCAGACCGGGACTAGAAACAGATACGCAGTATTTT
CASRPGLETDTQYF
>.|TRBJ1-1|TRBV11-2|.
TGTGCCAGCAGCTTAGATCGCATAGGGGGGGGAAAGGGCACTGAAGCTTTCTTT
CASSLDRIGGGKGTEAFF
>.|TRBJ2-2|TRBV5-1|.
TGCGCCAGCAGCCACCATCGCCGTTCGAACACCGGGGAGCTGTTTTTT
CASSHHRRSNTGELFF
>few|TRBJ1-1|TRBV7-6|.
TGTGCCAGCACGCAAGGCACTGAAGCTTTCTTT
CASTQGTEAFF
>few|TRBJ2-1|TRBV5-1|TRBD1
TGCGCCAGCAGCACCGACAGGGGGCGATACAATGAGCAGTTCTTC
CASSTDRGRYNEQFF
>.|TRBJ1-1|TRBV12-3/TRBV12-4|TRBD1
TGTGCCAGCAGTCCCGAACAGGGGTTCGCTGAAGCTTTCTTT
CASSPEQGFAEAFF
>.|TRBJ1-3|TRBV7-3|.
TGTGCCAGCAGCTCCGCGACTGGAAACACCATATATTTT
CASSSATGNTIYF
>few|TRBJ1-5|TRBV3-1|.
TGTGCCAGCAGCCAAGAGCAGGGCAGGGATCAGCCCCAGCATTTT
CASSQEQGRDQPQHF
>.|TRBJ1-4|TRBV12-3/TRBV12-4|.
TGTGCCAGCAGTTCCAATGGGCCACTAAATGAAAAACTGTTTTTT
CASSSNGPLNEKLFF
>.|TRBJ1-5|TRBV19|.
TGTGCCAGTAGTATAAAGGTCGGGACATTCTCTCAGCCCCAGCATTTT
CASSIKVGTFSQPQHF
>.|TRBJ2-1|TRBV11-3|.
TGTGCCAGCAGCTTAGATACTGAGAATGAGCAGTTCTTC
CASSLDTENEQFF